The sample holds one count of the clone carrying this T cell receptor beta chain. Its cognate antigen is unknown. TCRdb's copy holds only in-frame clones and misses some; the assay was immunoSEQ multiplex PCR. This sample has millions of clones, with just under 95% found just once. Positively selected for CCR7, the CD45RO-negative cells used as naive CD8 cells excluded terminally differentiated effector memory CD45RA+ cells. The data were taken from a study of shared clonotypes between healthy human individuals. About the research overall: CD4 naive and memory got three plates each, CD8 naive two, CD8 memory one.

Study-level results: Memory subsets generally showed smaller estimated richness than naive subsets did. Tissue TCR repertoires likely differ from these blood-only repertoires.

The germline gives CDR1 MDHEN, CDR2 SYDVKM. This CDR3 spans 16 amino acids. Germline trimming cut 1 base from V and 7 bases from J; bases unmatched to any gene: 12. This chain uses TRBV28 with TRBJ1-2; 7 positions match TRBD1. The source material was naive CD8+ T cells sorted from blood. This clonotype originated in a man between 18 and 35 years old in good health. CDR3 loop: CASSLSHIDRAPGYTF. The CDR3 DNA reads as TGTGCCAGCAGTTTATCCCACATAGACAGGGCGCCTGGCTACACCTTC.